The 19 T cell receptor beta chains presented below share a single source sample, sequenced in a study of read filtering for tumor transcriptome and immune sequencing. This library used approximately 0.4 ug RNA and molecular barcoded adaptors spanning alpha/delta and beta/gamma chains. In TCRdb, the reads were re-called with MiXCR into one record per CDR3 protein. The sample has around 140,000 distinct CDR3 sequences, less than 15% seen once. The sample consisted of a population of CD138-negative cells sorted from bone marrow. The receptors come from a donor aged 40 or older with multiple myeloma.

The chain employs TRBV7-9 and TRBJ2-3, with 10 bases aligning to TRBD2. CDR1 is SEHNR, CDR2 FQNEAQ, per germline (reference sequence). Losses at the gene ends were 5 bases for V and 2 bases for J; bases not matched to a gene: 4. The CDR3 runs to 15 residues. In DNA form, the CDR3 reads TGTGCCAGCAGCGCGGGACTAGCGAACACAGATACGCAGTATTTT. Amino acids: CASSAGLANTDTQYF.

As regards this clonotype: Compared with germline, one end of the junction differs, possibly owing to a read error. The chain uses TRBV18 and TRBJ2-7; 9 bases are a match to TRBD1. The CDR3 contains 14 residues. Germline CDR1 and CDR2: KGHSH and LQKENI. The DNA of the CDR3 is TGTGACAGCTCACCCGGGACAGGGACCACCGAGCAGTACTTC. This codes for CDSSPGTGTTEQYF.

This clonotype was seen at least ten times. This CDR3 is CASSPTITGGETQYF. The CDR3 coding sequence is TGCGCCAGCAGCCCTACTATCACAGGGGGAGAGACCCAGTACTTC. The chain employs TRBV5-1 and TRBJ2-5, with 8 bases that match TRBD1. V lost 4 bases, J lost 4 bases, and 9 bases stayed unmatched. Germline lookup yields CDR1 SGHRS and CDR2 YFSETQ. The CDR3 loop spans 15 amino acids.

This clonotype was seen more than once but under ten times. The V and J genes are TRBV5-4 and TRBJ2-5, with D unresolved. CDR1 SGHNT and CDR2 YYREEE come from the germline V gene (reference sequence). V was clipped by 1 base and J by 0 bases, with 7 bases between them. The CDR3 length is 14 residues. The CDR3 is CASSLSTDQETQYF. CDR3 sequence (DNA): TGTGCCAGCAGCTTGTCCACCGACCAAGAGACCCAGTACTTC.

Notes on this clonotype: This likely reflects a read error, since a far larger clone is one base away. This chain links TRBV29-1 with TRBJ1-4; D is unresolved. The J call may be in error: the DNA end matches TRBJ2-3 better. This CDR3 region has 13 residues. CDR1 and CDR2 from the germline V gene are SQVTM and ANQGSEA. As DNA, the CDR3 is TGCAGCGTTGCTTTGGGTTTCGGAGATACGCAGTATTTT. It is translated as CSVALGFGDTQYF.

This clonotype was observed a few times. This may arise from a read error, as a much more abundant clone is one base away. The chain uses TRBV20-1 and TRBJ1-5, with D possibly TRBD1 on 6 matching bases. The germline V gene encodes CDR1 DFQATT and CDR2 SNEGSKA (reference sequence). This CDR3 has 15 residues. CDR3 amino acids: CGATLGGASNQPQHF. The CDR3 nucleotides are TGCGGTGCTACCTTAGGGGGGGCCAGCAATCAGCCCCAGCATTTT.

This clonotype came up once. A much larger clone is a single base away; this may be a read error. The gene calls are TRBV12-3 or TRBV12-4 and TRBJ2-1, with a possible D match to TRBD1 (6 bases). The CDR3 length is 13 residues. With 3 bases removed from V and 9 bases from J, the gap between germline ends came to 12 bases. Here the CDR3 reads CASSLGAKGEQFF. In nucleotides, the CDR3 is TGTGCCAGCAGTTTGGGGGCGAAGGGTGAGCAGTTCTTC.

This clonotype was observed a few times. A much larger clone lies one base from this, so it may be a read error. J is TRBJ1-1 and V is TRBV11-3, with TRBD1 as a possible D gene (5 bases). The CDR3 spans 15 residues. Looked up from germline, CDR1 is SGHNT and CDR2 is YENEEA. DNA for the CDR3: TGTGCCAGCGGCTTATTTCGGGGCGCGGGCACTGAAGCTTTCTTT. Residues: CASGLFRGAGTEAFF.

The table lists this clonotype with many counts. The chain combines TRBV12-3 or TRBV12-4 with TRBJ2-7; unclear D gene. There are 11 residues in the CDR3. Trimming stripped 2 bases from V and 7 bases from J, with 6 bases between. CDR3 protein: CASSLTGEQYF. The DNA for the CDR3 is TGTGCCAGCAGTTTAACGGGTGAGCAGTACTTC.

This clonotype was seen ten or more times. This chain uses TRBV25-1 with TRBJ2-1, with D possibly being TRBD1 or TRBD2 (6 bases each). V was trimmed by 5 bases and J by 3 bases, leaving 11 bases between them. CDR1 MGHDK and CDR2 SYGVNS come from the germline V gene. The CDR3 is 14 residues long. DNA for the CDR3: TGTGCCAGCAGTAGGGGGGTCGACTACAATGAGCAGTTCTTC. It encodes CASSRGVDYNEQFF.

This clonotype appeared many times. This chain joins TRBV6-2 or TRBV6-3 and TRBJ2-1; D gene uncertain. The CDR3 totals 12 residues. V gave up 2 bases and J gave up 7 bases, with 6 bases separating them. Germline V CDR1 and CDR2: MNHEY, SVGEGT. The CDR3 is CASSYVGNEQFF. CDR3 DNA sequence: TGTGCCAGCAGTTACGTGGGAAATGAGCAGTTCTTC.

V is TRBV20-1 and J is TRBJ2-3; 12 bases are shared with TRBD2. Trimming took 5 bases from V and 3 from J; bases not matched to a gene: 12. CDR3 length: 17 residues. Per the germline V gene, CDR1 is DFQATT and CDR2 is SNEGSKA (reference sequence). In DNA form, the CDR3 reads TGCAGTGCTGAGCCTAGCGGGAGGGCCGCGGGGACAGATACGCAGTATTTT. Its translation: CSAEPSGRAAGTDTQYF.

In its sample, this clonotype was seen a few times. V and J are TRBV5-1 and TRBJ2-7, with 8 bases aligning to TRBD2. The V segment lost 0 bases and the J segment 11 bases; nucleotides outside the gene matches: 7. CDR1 and CDR2 from the germline V gene are SGHRS and YFSETQ. The CDR3 is 13 residues long. CDR3 amino acids: CASSLGGLAEKYF. CDR3 bases: TGCGCCAGCAGCTTGGGAGGACTAGCTGAGAAGTACTTC. The full variable domain, rest sourced from reference TRBV5-1 and TRBJ2-7, is KAGVTQTPRYLIKTRGQQVTLSCSPISGHRSVSWYQQTPGQGLQFLFEYFSETQRNKGNFPGRFSGRQFSNSRSEMNVSTLELGDSALYLCASSLGGLAEKYFGPGTRLTVT.

The count of this clonotype is one. A read error is possible here, since a much larger clone lies one base away. The chain has TRBV2 and TRBJ2-3, with 15 bases identical to TRBD2. Germline values: CDR1 SNHLY, CDR2 FYNNEI. With V trimmed by 8 bases and J by 3 bases, 6 bases remained unmatched. The CDR3 sequence is 16 residues long. The CDR3, as DNA: TGTGCCAGCGGTAAAGGACTAGCGGGAGGGACAGATACGCAGTATTTT. Its protein is CASGKGLAGGTDTQYF.

This clonotype was picked up many times. The chain couples TRBV18 to TRBJ2-5; D tentatively fits TRBD1 or TRBD2 (5 bases each). The CDR3 extends over 14 amino acids. Trimming pared 4 bases from V and 5 bases from J, leaving 14 bases between. Germline V gene lookup returns CDR1 KGHSH and CDR2 LQKENI. CDR3 residues: CASSRQGREETQYF. The DNA of the CDR3 is TGTGCCAGCTCACGCCAGGGTAGGGAGGAGACCCAGTACTTC.

This clonotype was seen repeatedly, ten times or more. The chain uses TRBV12-3 or TRBV12-4 and TRBJ2-2; 9 positions agree with TRBD1. V was clipped by 7 bases and J by 3 bases; unmatched bases: 6. The CDR3 runs 15 residues. This CDR3 reads CASINRGLYTGELFF. For the CDR3, the DNA is TGTGCCAGCATAAACAGGGGGCTGTACACCGGGGAGCTGTTTTTT.

Concerning this clonotype: This may be a read error, as it is one base from a much larger clone. The V and J genes are TRBV6-4 and TRBJ1-2; D gene ambiguous. The germline V gene encodes CDR1 MRHNA and CDR2 SNTAGT. The CDR3 sequence is 11 residues long. The germline V and J ends were trimmed by 8 bases and 8 bases, with 12 bases remaining between them. As DNA, the CDR3 is TGTGCCAGCTGTGCTTGGAGAGGCTACACCTTC. As protein: CASCAWRGYTF.

This clonotype was seen at least ten times. The chain combines TRBV6-2 or TRBV6-3 with TRBJ1-5; 8 bases are a match to TRBD1. V was pared by 6 bases and J by 2 bases, with 3 bases of the junction left unmatched. The CDR3 length is 14 residues. Per the germline V gene, CDR1 is MNHEY and CDR2 is SVGEGT. As DNA, the CDR3 is TGTGCCAGCAGCCGGGGACAGGGCAATCAGCCCCAGCATTTT. This sequence encodes CASSRGQGNQPQHF.

This clonotype was picked up many times. This sequence joins TRBV4-1 and TRBJ2-5; D may be TRBD1 or TRBD2 (5 bases each). V was pared by 2 bases and J by 4 bases, with 17 bases between. The germline V gene has CDR1 MGHRA and CDR2 YSYEKL. The CDR3 extends over 16 amino acids. The CDR3 sequence: CASSQPPRGQRETQYF. CDR3 sequence (DNA): TGCGCCAGCAGCCAACCTCCCCGGGGCCAAAGAGAGACCCAGTACTTC.